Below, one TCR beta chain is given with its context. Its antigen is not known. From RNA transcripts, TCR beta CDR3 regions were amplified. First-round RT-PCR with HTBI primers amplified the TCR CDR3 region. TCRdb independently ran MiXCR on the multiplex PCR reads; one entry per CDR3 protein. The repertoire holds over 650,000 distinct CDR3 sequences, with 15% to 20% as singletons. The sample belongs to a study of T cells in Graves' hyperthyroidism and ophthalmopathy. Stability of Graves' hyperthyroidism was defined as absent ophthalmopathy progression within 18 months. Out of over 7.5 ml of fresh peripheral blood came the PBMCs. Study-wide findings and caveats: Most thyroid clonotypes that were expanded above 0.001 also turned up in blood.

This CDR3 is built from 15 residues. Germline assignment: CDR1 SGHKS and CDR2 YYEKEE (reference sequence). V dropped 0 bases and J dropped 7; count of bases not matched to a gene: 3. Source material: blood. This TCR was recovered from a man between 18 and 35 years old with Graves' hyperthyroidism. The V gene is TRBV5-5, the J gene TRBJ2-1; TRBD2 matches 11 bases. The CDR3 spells CASSLGLAGKNEQFF. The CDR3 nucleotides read TGTGCCAGCAGCTTGGGACTAGCGGGGAAAAATGAGCAGTTCTTC.